This entry lists 7 T cell receptor beta chains sequenced from one sample in a study of control samples from healthy donors and cancer patients. Generated by immunoSEQ multiplex PCR, the TCRdb table keeps only in-frame clones and is missing some. Of about 79,000 clones in the sample, 93% were seen once. Sequenced input: PBMCs. The receptor source for this set is a middle-aged woman with lung cancer.

The chain has TRBV10-2 and TRBJ2-1; 7 nucleotides align to TRBD2. V shed 3 bases, J shed 3 bases, and the junction held 8 bases outside the gene matches. This CDR3 has 16 amino acids. The germline CDR1 and CDR2 sequences are WSHSY and SAAADI. CDR3 in DNA: TGCGCCAGCAGTGAACGGTTGCGGGGGAGCTACAATGAGCAGTTCTTC. The encoded protein is CASSERLRGSYNEQFF.

This clone was counted between two and nine times. V is TRBV2 and J is TRBJ2-1, with 10 nucleotides matching TRBD1. With V trimmed by 7 bases and J by 8 bases, 8 bases remained unmatched. The CDR3 consists of 14 residues. CDR1 SNHLY and CDR2 FYNNEI come from the germline V gene. CDR3 nucleotides: TGTGCCAGCAAATCGACAGGGGGCTGGGATGAGCAGTTCTTC. Translated, it gives CASKSTGGWDEQFF.

The rearrangement links TRBV5-1 to TRBJ1-4, with 7 bases identical to TRBD1. This CDR3 is 14 amino acids long. The V gene's germline CDR1 is SGHRS and CDR2 YFSETQ. Trimming cost V 4 bases and J 10 bases; bases outside gene matches: 10. CDR3 protein: CASSKSQGEAKLFF. The CDR3 DNA reads TGCGCCAGCAGCAAATCCCAGGGGGAGGCAAAACTGTTTTTT.

The chain uses TRBV18 and TRBJ2-3; tentatively, D is TRBD1 or TRBD2 (6 bases each). Trimming cost V 11 bases and J 3 bases, with 12 bases left between them. The CDR3 covers 12 residues. In germline, CDR1 is KGHSH, CDR2 LQKENI. Written as DNA, the CDR3 is TGTGCCTCCTCGGGGGCGACAGATACGCAGTATTTT. Its translation: CASSGATDTQYF. Together with reference TRBV18 and TRBJ2-3, the CDR3 gives the full variable domain: NAGVMQNPRHLVRRRGQEARLRCSPMKGHSHVYWYRQLPEEGLKFMVYLQKENIIDESGMPKERFSAEFPKEGPSILRIQQVVRGDSAAYFCASSGATDTQYFGPGTRLTVL.

The rearrangement uses TRBV18 and TRBJ1-5; the D is unclear. CDR1 and CDR2 from the germline V gene are KGHSH and LQKENI. This CDR3 is 14 amino acids long. V was clipped by 4 bases and J by 5 bases, with 12 bases between them. This chain's CDR3 is CASSRRSGHQPQHF. The DNA of the CDR3 is TGTGCCAGCTCACGGAGAAGCGGGCATCAGCCCCAGCATTTT.

This clone was observed a single time. This chain joins TRBV7-9 and TRBJ2-7; D remains unclear. Germline loops: CDR1 SEHNR, CDR2 FQNEAQ (reference sequence). CDR3 length: 13 residues. V was shortened by 2 bases and J by 0 bases, with 5 bases between the two germline ends. Written as DNA, the CDR3 is TGTGCCAGCAGCTTACCCAGCTCCTACGAGCAGTACTTC. It translates to CASSLPSSYEQYF. Complete variable domain (other parts from reference TRBV7-9 and TRBJ2-7): DTGVSQNPRHKITKRGQNVTFRCDPISEHNRLYWYRQTLGQGPEFLTYFQNEAQLEKSRLLSDRFSAERPKGSFSTLEIQRTEQGDSAMYLCASSLPSSYEQYFGPGTRLTVT.

V is TRBV11-2 and J is TRBJ2-7; no clear D gene. V dropped 0 bases and J dropped 0 bases, with 18 bases sitting between them. Germline loops: CDR1 SGHAT, CDR2 FQNNGV. This CDR3 has 18 residues. The CDR3 sequence: CASSLDSRLQTSSYEQYF. The CDR3 nucleotides read TGTGCCAGCAGCTTAGATAGTCGGTTACAGACGAGCTCCTACGAGCAGTACTTC.